This is a list of T cell receptor beta chains from one sample in a study of blood T cell repertoires in COVID-19. The method was immunoSEQ multiplex PCR; TCRdb's version includes in-frame clones alone and lacks a portion of them. The sample contains 200,000 to 250,000 clones, about 80% of which appear only once. Material: PBMCs or T cells enriched from blood (not recorded which). The receptor source for this set is a woman in her forties or fifties who had been exposed to COVID-19. CDR3s include the opening cysteine and the closing phenylalanine or tryptophan. A D gene is named only where the DNA matches it firmly. Size values are once, few and many counts, or a class for expanded clones, and some rows have none.

size: NA
J: TRBJ2-1
V: TRBV18
D: TRBD1
CDR3: CASSPGTGGDEQFF
DNA: TGTGCCAGCTCACCAGGGACAGGGGGCGATGAGCAGTTCTTC

size: NA
J: TRBJ1-1
V: TRBV10-3
D: TRBD1
CDR3: CAISRGHRDTEAFF
DNA: TGTGCCATTTCCAGGGGGCATAGGGACACTGAAGCTTTCTTT

size: NA
J: TRBJ1-5
V: TRBV13
D: NA
CDR3: CASSLNGQPQHF
DNA: TGTGCCAGCAGCTTAAACGGTCAGCCCCAGCATTTT

size: NA
J: TRBJ2-5
V: TRBV19
D: NA
CDR3: CASSQGVKETQYF
DNA: TGTGCCAGTAGTCAGGGCGTAAAGGAGACCCAGTACTTC

size: few
J: TRBJ2-7
V: TRBV27
D: TRBD2
CDR3: CASSFVLAGVGEQYF
DNA: TGTGCCAGCAGTTTCGTGCTAGCGGGGGTGGGGGAGCAGTACTTC

size: NA
J: TRBJ2-7
V: TRBV6-5
D: TRBD1
CDR3: CASSGRDRGDEQYF
DNA: TGTGCCAGCAGCGGCCGGGACAGAGGGGACGAGCAGTACTTC

size: NA
J: TRBJ1-3
V: TRBV7-2
D: NA
CDR3: CASSSSTAGNTIYF
DNA: TGTGCCAGCAGCTCTTCGACAGCTGGAAACACCATATATTTT

size: once
J: TRBJ1-2
V: TRBV6-5
D: TRBD1
CDR3: CASSLDRVLGYGYTF
DNA: TGTGCCAGCAGTCTTGACAGGGTTCTGGGCTATGGCTACACCTTC

size: NA
J: TRBJ2-7
V: TRBV30
D: TRBD1
CDR3: CAWSGTGTYYEQYF
DNA: TGTGCCTGGAGCGGGACAGGGACATACTACGAGCAGTACTTC

size: NA
J: TRBJ2-7
V: TRBV18
D: TRBD2
CDR3: CASSPRIGREGYEQYF
DNA: TGTGCCAGCTCACCCCGGATCGGGCGGGAGGGCTACGAGCAGTACTTC

size: NA
J: TRBJ2-7
V: TRBV9
D: TRBD2
CDR3: CASSVGDSGGEQYF
DNA: TGTGCCAGCAGCGTTGGGGATAGCGGGGGAGAGCAGTACTTC

size: NA
J: TRBJ2-3
V: TRBV7-8
D: TRBD1
CDR3: CASSFRGGDTQYF
DNA: TGTGCCAGCAGCTTCCGAGGGGGCGATACGCAGTATTTT

size: NA
J: TRBJ2-1
V: TRBV9
D: NA
CDR3: CASSVATRATYNEQFF
DNA: TGTGCCAGCAGCGTAGCTACGAGGGCTACCTACAATGAGCAGTTCTTC

size: NA
J: TRBJ1-1
V: TRBV7-9
D: NA
CDR3: CASSLAEAGRTEAFF
DNA: TGTGCCAGCAGCTTAGCAGAGGCAGGGCGAACTGAAGCTTTCTTT

size: NA
J: TRBJ1-2
V: TRBV7-9
D: NA
CDR3: CASSAPGGGYTF
DNA: TGTGCCAGCAGCGCCCCGGGTGGGGGCTACACCTTC

size: NA
J: TRBJ2-2
V: TRBV10-2
D: TRBD2
CDR3: CASIPAGQGELFF
DNA: TGCGCCAGCATCCCAGCGGGGCAGGGGGAGCTGTTTTTT

size: NA
J: TRBJ2-3
V: TRBV7-9
D: TRBD2
CDR3: CASSMTSRFTDTQYF
DNA: TGTGCCAGCAGCATGACTAGCAGGTTCACAGATACGCAGTATTTT

size: NA
J: TRBJ1-1
V: TRBV13
D: NA
CDR3: CASSSHFGDKLNTEAFF
DNA: TGTGCCAGCAGCTCCCATTTCGGGGACAAACTGAACACTGAAGCTTTCTTT

size: NA
J: TRBJ1-6
V: TRBV21-1
D: NA
CDR3: CASSKEGTGADSPLHF
DNA: TGTGCCAGCAGCAAAGAGGGGACAGGGGCGGATTCACCCCTCCACTTT

size: once
J: TRBJ2-1
V: TRBV6-5
D: TRBD1
CDR3: CASSWRGQGHDEQFF
DNA: TGTGCCAGCAGTTGGAGGGGACAGGGACATGATGAGCAGTTCTTC

size: NA
J: TRBJ2-1
V: TRBV3-1/TRBV3-2
D: TRBD2
CDR3: CASSQGPGGGNEQFF
DNA: TGTGCCAGCAGCCAAGGCCCTGGGGGAGGGAATGAGCAGTTCTTC

size: NA
J: TRBJ2-1
V: TRBV5-4
D: TRBD2
CDR3: CASSLGVAGSNEQFF
DNA: TGTGCCAGCAGCTTGGGCGTAGCGGGGTCTAATGAGCAGTTCTTC

size: NA
J: TRBJ2-5
V: TRBV6-2/TRBV6-3
D: NA
CDR3: CASSYSRETQYF
DNA: TGTGCCAGCAGTTACTCGAGAGAGACCCAGTACTTC

size: NA
J: TRBJ1-1
V: TRBV5-6
D: TRBD1
CDR3: CASSLLDRTLTEAFF
DNA: TGTGCCAGCAGCTTGCTGGACAGGACGCTTACTGAAGCTTTCTTT

size: once
J: TRBJ1-1
V: TRBV18
D: TRBD1
CDR3: CASSRTPGDREGSNTEAFF
DNA: TGTGCCAGCTCACGTACGCCAGGGGACAGGGAGGGGTCGAACACTGAAGCTTTCTTT

size: once
J: TRBJ1-4
V: TRBV19
D: NA
CDR3: CASSIPTGSGEKLFF
DNA: TGTGCCAGTAGTATTCCGACAGGAAGCGGAGAAAAACTGTTTTTT

size: NA
J: TRBJ1-4
V: TRBV20-1
D: TRBD1
CDR3: CSASKTGANEKLFF
DNA: TGCAGTGCTAGTAAAACAGGGGCTAATGAAAAACTGTTTTTT

size: NA
J: TRBJ2-3
V: TRBV4-2
D: TRBD1
CDR3: CASSQDPRTGVTSPTDTQYF
DNA: TGTGCCAGCAGCCAAGATCCCCGGACAGGAGTTACAAGCCCCACAGATACGCAGTATTTT

size: NA
J: TRBJ1-2
V: TRBV19
D: NA
CDR3: CASSIRPGFGYGYTF
DNA: TGTGCCAGTAGTATTAGGCCAGGATTCGGCTATGGCTACACCTTC

size: NA
J: TRBJ2-7
V: TRBV27
D: TRBD1
CDR3: CASRLGTANYYEQYF
DNA: TGTGCCAGCCGACTTGGGACAGCTAATTACTACGAGCAGTACTTC

size: NA
J: TRBJ1-6
V: TRBV7-2
D: NA
CDR3: CASSFSRSDSFNSPLHF
DNA: TGTGCCAGCAGCTTTTCGAGGTCAGATTCTTTTAATTCACCCCTCCACTTT

size: NA
J: TRBJ2-2
V: TRBV5-1
D: NA
CDR3: CASKPIGGLGTGELFF
DNA: TGCGCCAGCAAACCTATCGGGGGGCTGGGCACCGGGGAGCTGTTTTTT

size: once
J: TRBJ2-6
V: TRBV7-9
D: NA
CDR3: CASSLGTASPSGANVLTF
DNA: TGTGCCAGCAGCTTAGGGACAGCCTCTCCTTCTGGGGCCAACGTCCTGACTTTC

size: once
J: TRBJ1-3
V: TRBV14
D: TRBD1
CDR3: CASSRGQGKGNTIYF
DNA: TGTGCCAGCAGCCGGGGACAGGGGAAAGGAAACACCATATATTTT

size: few
J: TRBJ2-1
V: TRBV5-1
D: TRBD2
CDR3: CASSFTGTSGYNEQFF
DNA: TGCGCCAGCAGCTTCACCGGGACTAGCGGGTACAATGAGCAGTTCTTC

size: NA
J: TRBJ2-2
V: TRBV30
D: NA
CDR3: CAWSEGRGTGELFF
DNA: TGTGCCTGGAGTGAGGGCAGGGGAACCGGGGAGCTGTTTTTT

size: NA
J: TRBJ1-4
V: TRBV5-6
D: TRBD1
CDR3: CASSEYRGRGDEKLFF
DNA: TGTGCCAGCAGCGAGTACAGGGGGCGCGGGGATGAAAAACTGTTTTTT

size: few
J: TRBJ1-1
V: TRBV5-1
D: TRBD1
CDR3: CASSLIGQVNTEAFF
DNA: TGCGCCAGCAGCTTAATTGGACAGGTGAACACTGAAGCTTTCTTT

size: NA
J: TRBJ2-3
V: TRBV7-2
D: TRBD2
CDR3: CASSLGETSGVDTQYF
DNA: TGTGCCAGCAGCTTGGGGGAGACTAGCGGAGTAGATACGCAGTATTTT

size: NA
J: TRBJ1-1
V: TRBV3-1/TRBV3-2
D: NA
CDR3: CASSRSETGTEAFF
DNA: TGTGCCAGCAGCCGTTCGGAGACGGGCACTGAAGCTTTCTTT

size: NA
J: TRBJ1-1
V: TRBV29-1
D: TRBD1
CDR3: CSVGQGGTEAFF
DNA: TGCAGCGTTGGGCAGGGGGGCACTGAAGCTTTCTTT

size: NA
J: TRBJ1-3
V: TRBV7-6
D: NA
CDR3: CASSPSSTTGLGNTIYF
DNA: TGTGCCAGCAGCCCATCGTCGACAACAGGGTTAGGGAACACCATATATTTT

size: NA
J: TRBJ1-1
V: TRBV12-3/TRBV12-4
D: TRBD1
CDR3: CACTVRGQGEAFF
DNA: TGTGCCTGTACGGTGAGGGGGCAGGGTGAAGCTTTCTTT

size: once
J: TRBJ1-2
V: TRBV6-4
D: NA
CDR3: CASSVKRGAANYGYTF
DNA: TGTGCCAGCAGTGTGAAGCGGGGGGCGGCTAACTATGGCTACACCTTC

size: few
J: TRBJ1-4
V: TRBV19
D: NA
CDR3: CASSPDRKTNEKLFF
DNA: TGTGCCAGTAGTCCCGACAGAAAAACCAATGAAAAACTGTTTTTT

size: NA
J: TRBJ2-2
V: TRBV7-9
D: NA
CDR3: CASSFVSTGELFF
DNA: TGTGCCAGCAGCTTCGTCTCCACCGGGGAGCTGTTTTTT

size: NA
J: TRBJ2-6
V: TRBV7-2
D: TRBD1
CDR3: CASSFRDRGPGANVLTF
DNA: TGTGCCAGCAGCTTCCGGGACAGGGGTCCTGGGGCCAACGTCCTGACTTTC

size: few
J: TRBJ1-5
V: TRBV12-3/TRBV12-4
D: NA
CDR3: CASSTGDQPQHF
DNA: TGTGCCAGTTCTACAGGAGATCAGCCCCAGCATTTT

size: NA
J: TRBJ1-1
V: TRBV6-5
D: NA
CDR3: CASSSQGFPEAFF
DNA: TGTGCCAGCAGTTCCCAGGGTTTCCCTGAAGCTTTCTTT

size: few
J: TRBJ2-3
V: TRBV19
D: NA
CDR3: CASSISQGLDTDTQYF
DNA: TGTGCCAGTAGTATCAGCCAAGGACTCGACACAGATACGCAGTATTTT

size: NA
J: TRBJ1-1
V: TRBV4-2
D: NA
CDR3: CASSQRRGGGNTEAFF
DNA: TGTGCCAGCAGCCAAAGGAGGGGAGGGGGGAACACTGAAGCTTTCTTT

size: few
J: TRBJ2-3
V: TRBV24-1
D: NA
CDR3: CATGGGRGDTQYF
DNA: TGTGCCACCGGCGGGGGCCGGGGAGATACGCAGTATTTT

size: few
J: TRBJ1-1
V: TRBV30
D: TRBD1
CDR3: CAWRARGDEAFF
DNA: TGTGCCTGGAGGGCCAGGGGGGATGAAGCTTTCTTT

size: NA
J: TRBJ2-1
V: TRBV11-3
D: TRBD2
CDR3: CASSLGVSGGDEQFF
DNA: TGTGCCAGCAGCTTAGGTGTTAGCGGGGGGGATGAGCAGTTCTTC

size: NA
J: TRBJ2-1
V: TRBV3-1/TRBV3-2
D: TRBD2
CDR3: CASRTTSGVTNEQFF
DNA: TGTGCCAGCAGAACGACTAGCGGGGTAACCAATGAGCAGTTCTTC